Shown below are 15 T cell receptor beta chains from a single sample sequenced in a study of blood T cell repertoires in COVID-19. Measured with immunoSEQ multiplex PCR; TCRdb has only the in-frame clones, and not every one. The sample carries approximately 130,000 clones, 77% recorded once. The sequencing input was peripheral blood. These receptors originate from a man at least 80 years old with acute or convalescent COVID-19.

The chain combines TRBV4-3 with TRBJ1-3, with a weak D call TRBD1 (5 bases). V lost 0 bases and J 2 bases, leaving 11 bases between the germline ends. Germline V gene sequence: CDR1 LGHNA, CDR2 YSLEER. The CDR3 sequence is 16 residues long. The CDR3 DNA reads TGCGCCAGCAGCCAAGATCCAGGGATTGCTGGAAACACCATATATTTT. This translates into CASSQDPGIAGNTIYF.

This sequence joins TRBV9 and TRBJ1-3; 7 positions agree with TRBD1. The germline V gene has CDR1 SGDLS and CDR2 YYNGEE. V lost 5 bases to trimming and J lost 4 bases; unmatched junction nucleotides: 3. CDR3 length equals 13 residues. CDR3 DNA sequence: TGTGCCAGCAGGGGGACAGCGGGAAACACCATATATTTT. Amino acids: CASRGTAGNTIYF.

V and J are TRBV5-4 and TRBJ2-7; D perhaps matches TRBD1 (6 bases). The V gene's germline CDR1 is SGHNT and CDR2 YYREEE (reference sequence). Trimming cost V 4 bases and J 3 bases, with 14 bases left between them. The length of the CDR3 is 14 residues. The CDR3 coding sequence is TGTGCCAGCAGCCGGGACAATTTGGGCTACGAGCAGTACTTC. Translating it yields CASSRDNLGYEQYF.

This chain connects TRBV19 to TRBJ1-2, with D maybe TRBD1 (5 bases). With 7 bases removed from V and 8 bases from J, the gap between germline ends came to 20 bases. The CDR3 sequence is 14 residues long. CDR1 is LNHDA, CDR2 SQIVND, per germline (reference sequence). CDR3 sequence (DNA): TGTGCCAGTATAGGCCAGGGCGGGGGAAGCGGCTACACCTTC. Translation gives CASIGQGGGSGYTF.

The V and J genes are TRBV5-4 and TRBJ2-2; TRBD1 agrees at 7 bases. The trim removed 2 bases at V and 4 bases at J, leaving 8 bases unmatched. The CDR3 sequence is 16 residues long. Germline-derived CDR1 and CDR2 are SGHNT and YYREEE (reference sequence). In nucleotides, the CDR3 is TGTGCCAGCAGCTTTGCAGGGGGTGGGAGCACCGGGGAGCTGTTTTTT. This encodes CASSFAGGGSTGELFF.

This sequence joins TRBV6-1 and TRBJ1-5; the D gene is possibly TRBD1 (6 bases). The V end was cut by 4 bases, the J end by 0 bases, with 16 bases between. The germline CDR1 and CDR2 sequences are MNHNS and SASEGT. This CDR3 contains 17 residues. CDR3 amino acids: CASSGTVAVDSNQPQHF. Written as DNA, the CDR3 is TGTGCCAGCAGTGGGACAGTTGCTGTGGATAGCAATCAGCCCCAGCATTTT.

In its sample, this clone was seen once. The chain carries TRBV11-1 and TRBJ2-5, with D possibly being TRBD1 (5 bases). The V end lost 0 bases, the J end lost 2 bases, and 10 bases lay between the germline ends. Germline values: CDR1 SGHAT, CDR2 FQDESV (reference sequence). The CDR3 contains 15 residues. The CDR3 loop is CASSLATTVQETQYF. CDR3 sequence (DNA): TGTGCCAGCAGCTTAGCGACGACAGTTCAAGAGACCCAGTACTTC. The complete variable domain, with remaining parts taken from reference TRBV11-1 and TRBJ2-5, reads EAEVAQSPRYKITEKSQAVAFWCDPISGHATLYWYRQILGQGPELLVQFQDESVVDDSQLPKDRFSAERLKGVDSTLKIQPAELGDSAMYLCASSLATTVQETQYFGPGTRLLVL.

V usage is TRBV7-2 and J usage is TRBJ2-6; 15 bases fit TRBD2. There are 18 residues in the CDR3. Germline V gives CDR1 SGHTA, CDR2 FQGNSA. The V gene end was trimmed by 10 bases and the J gene end by 1 base; junction bases not matched to a gene: 8. This CDR3 is CATPPGLAGGSGANVLTF. The CDR3 nucleotides read TGTGCCACCCCCCCGGGACTAGCGGGGGGATCTGGGGCCAACGTCCTGACTTTC.

This clone was recorded at least ten times. Mismatch with germline at one junction end may stem from a read error. The rearrangement uses TRBV29-1 and TRBJ2-7, with a weak D call TRBD2 (5 bases). The germline V gene encodes CDR1 SQVTM and CDR2 ANQGSEA. The CDR3 covers 8 residues. The CDR3, as DNA: TGCAGCGTTGAGAGGGCGAACTTC. Translation: CSVERANF.

There are a few counts of this clone. This sequence joins TRBV5-1 and TRBJ2-2, with 12 bases identical to TRBD2. Germline CDR1 SGHRS, CDR2 YFSETQ. The CDR3 consists of 16 residues. Losses at the gene ends were 2 bases for V and 2 bases for J; bases not matched to a gene: 1. The CDR3 spells CASSLLAGGNTGELFF. CDR3 nucleotide sequence: TGCGCCAGCAGCTTACTAGCGGGGGGCAACACCGGGGAGCTGTTTTTT.

The chain carries TRBV18 and TRBJ2-5, with 7 bases that match TRBD2. Germline lookup yields CDR1 KGHSH and CDR2 LQKENI. Trimming cost V 2 bases and J 5 bases; bases outside gene matches: 14. The CDR3 has 17 residues. Written as DNA, the CDR3 is TGTGCCAGCTCACCAATCTCGGCTAGCGGTGGAAAGGAGACCCAGTACTTC. This encodes CASSPISASGGKETQYF.

The gene calls are TRBV12-3 or TRBV12-4 and TRBJ2-7, with D perhaps TRBD2 (6 bases). The CDR3 is 12 residues long. The V end lost 6 bases, the J end lost 6 bases, and 12 bases lay between the germline ends. CDR3 in amino acids: CASRSLGGEQYF. CDR3 in DNA: TGTGCCAGCAGGTCCCTCGGGGGCGAGCAGTACTTC.

This chain joins TRBV3-1 (or the pseudogene TRBV3-2) and TRBJ1-2; D is perhaps TRBD1 (5 bases). V lost 1 base, J lost 7 bases, and 10 bases lay in between. The CDR3 is made up of 13 amino acids. CDR1 and CDR2 (germline): LGHDT, YNNKEL (reference sequence). CDR3 bases: TGTGCCAGCAGCCAAGGGGGGGGTTTTGGCTACACCTTC. Translated: CASSQGGGFGYTF.

The gene calls are TRBV18 and TRBJ2-5; a weak D match, TRBD1 (5 bases). This CDR3 has 15 amino acids. Germline lookup yields CDR1 KGHSH and CDR2 LQKENI. V lost 3 bases, J lost 5 bases, and 16 bases lay in between. Written as DNA, the CDR3 is TGTGCCAGCTCACCGATAGCTCACAAGGGGGAGACCCAGTACTTC. The encoded protein is CASSPIAHKGETQYF. Based on the CDR3 plus reference TRBV18 and TRBJ2-5, the full variable domain is NAGVMQNPRHLVRRRGQEARLRCSPMKGHSHVYWYRQLPEEGLKFMVYLQKENIIDESGMPKERFSAEFPKEGPSILRIQQVVRGDSAAYFCASSPIAHKGETQYFGPGTRLLVL.

The chain uses TRBV3-1 (or the pseudogene TRBV3-2) and TRBJ2-7, with 11 positions matching TRBD2. Germline CDR1 is LGHDT and CDR2 is YNNKEL (reference sequence). The trim removed 4 bases at V and 0 bases at J, leaving 5 bases unmatched. This CDR3 comprises 16 residues. This CDR3 is CASSRTSGGYSYEQYF. The CDR3 bases are TGTGCCAGCAGCCGTACTAGCGGGGGTTACTCCTACGAGCAGTACTTC.